This T cell receptor (beta chain) was identified in a study of T cell repertoires in cytomegalovirus infection. Overall study context: In public TCR beta signatures, there were indications of both CMV infection and matching HLA type.

Per the germline V gene, CDR1 is SEHNR and CDR2 is FQNEAQ (reference sequence). The CDR3 length is 14 residues. V shed 4 bases and J 3 bases; nucleotides not matched to a gene: 5. The table lists this clonotype with many counts. TCRdb re-called the reads with MiXCR, one entry per CDR3 protein. The data show about 600,000 distinct CDR3 sequences, 20% to 30% seen once. The gene calls are TRBV7-9 and TRBJ2-7, with 8 bases fitting TRBD1. The receptor comes from a human donor in good health (CMV status not recorded). Some clones in this sample may be carry-over from other donors' samples. Sequencing was carried out using CD8+ T cells from PBMCs. CDR3 residues: CASSSGGEGYEQYF. The CDR3 DNA sequence: TGTGCCAGCAGCTCAGGGGGCGAGGGCTACGAGCAGTACTTC.